Presented here are 17 T cell receptor beta chains from one specimen sequenced in a study of blood T cell repertoires in COVID-19. TCRdb keeps only in-frame clones here, not all; method: immunoSEQ multiplex PCR. There are a few hundred thousand clones in the sample; 87% occur only once, and roughly 9.4% lies in the top ten. The sequencing sample was made of PBMCs or T cells enriched from blood (not recorded which). The receptor source for this set is a woman between 50 and 59 years old who had recovered from COVID-19.

The V gene is TRBV27, the J gene TRBJ2-7, with 8 bases matching TRBD1. The CDR3 consists of 12 residues. V was clipped by 8 bases and J by 1 base; unmatched bases: 1. CDR1 and CDR2 (germline): MNHEY, SMNVEV (reference sequence). The CDR3 coding sequence is TGTGCCAGCGGGACAGGATCCTACGAGCAGTACTTC. It codes for CASGTGSYEQYF.

The chain has TRBV30 and TRBJ1-2, with D hard to call. The ends were cut back, 0 bases at V and 4 bases at J, with 12 bases in the middle. Germline V gives CDR1 GTSNPN, CDR2 SVGIG (reference sequence). The CDR3 is 14 amino acids. In DNA, the CDR3 is TGTGCCTGGAGTGTACGCCCAGAATCCTATGGCTACACCTTC. Translated, it gives CAWSVRPESYGYTF. Full variable domain (outside the CDR3, taken from reference TRBV30 and TRBJ1-2): SQTIHQWPATLVQPVGSPLSLECTVEGTSNPNLYWYRQAAGRGLQLLFYSVGIGQISSEVPQNLSASRPQDRQFILSSKKLLLSDSGFYLCAWSVRPESYGYTFGSGTRLTVV.

V gene TRBV28 combines with J gene TRBJ1-4; D is unclear. In germline, CDR1 is MDHEN, CDR2 SYDVKM. V was shortened by 4 bases and J by 0 bases, with 12 bases between the two germline ends. There are 16 residues in the CDR3. The CDR3 region is CASSSLPGSTNEKLFF. The CDR3 bases are TGTGCCAGCAGTTCTCTCCCGGGGTCAACTAATGAAAAACTGTTTTTT.

The chain couples TRBV3-1 (or the pseudogene TRBV3-2) to TRBJ2-7; 9 nucleotides line up with TRBD2. The CDR3 runs 16 residues. Germline V gives CDR1 LGHDT, CDR2 YNNKEL (reference sequence). Losses at the gene ends were 1 base for V and 2 bases for J; bases not matched to a gene: 6. The CDR3 region has the DNA TGTGCCAGCAGCCAAGGGGGTAGCGGGGGACCCTACGAGCAGTACTTC. This gives the protein CASSQGGSGGPYEQYF.

This clone was seen a single time. The CDR3 DNA sequence: TGTGCCAGCAGTCCACAGGCGTATAGCAATCAGCCCCAGCATTTT. This sequence encodes CASSPQAYSNQPQHF. The genes are TRBV28 and TRBJ1-5, with a tentative D call TRBD1 (5 bases). The CDR3 totals 15 residues. In germline, CDR1 is MDHEN, CDR2 SYDVKM. Between the trimmed V and J ends, which lost 5 bases and 0 bases, there was a span of 11 bases.

V is TRBV28 and J is TRBJ1-1; 8 bases agree with TRBD1. The V segment lost 5 bases and the J segment 5 bases; nucleotides outside the gene matches: 10. In germline, CDR1 is MDHEN, CDR2 SYDVKM. This CDR3 has 15 amino acids. The CDR3 bases are TGTGCCAGCAGTCCCCGAACAGGGGGGAAAACTGAAGCTTTCTTT. Translated, it gives CASSPRTGGKTEAFF.

The CDR3 sequence: CASSETGSGANVLTF. The DNA of the CDR3 is TGTGCCAGTAGCGAAACAGGCTCTGGGGCCAACGTCCTGACTTTC. J is TRBJ2-6 and V is TRBV19; possibly TRBD1 for D (5 bases). V gave up 6 bases and J gave up 0 bases, with 9 bases separating them. This CDR3 contains 15 residues. CDR1 LNHDA and CDR2 SQIVND come from the germline V gene (reference sequence).

This clone occurred once. The chain couples TRBV7-2 to TRBJ1-1, with D maybe TRBD1 (5 bases). CDR1 is SGHTA and CDR2 is FQGNSA in the germline V gene. The CDR3 has 14 amino acids. The V end lost 4 bases, the J end lost 4 bases, and 13 bases lay between the germline ends. The CDR3 nucleotides read TGTGCCAGCAGCTCGAAGGCAGGGCCCACTGAAGCTTTCTTT. Its protein product is CASSSKAGPTEAFF.

CDR3 sequence (DNA): TGCGCCAGCAGCTTGGATCCGGGGGGAATGAACACTGAAGCTTTCTTT. This encodes CASSLDPGGMNTEAFF. The V and J genes are TRBV5-1 and TRBJ1-1; a weak D match, TRBD1 (5 bases). Trimming took off 0 bases at V and 0 bases at J, with 12 bases between the two ends. The CDR3 covers 16 residues. Germline lookup yields CDR1 SGHRS and CDR2 YFSETQ.

The rearrangement uses TRBV10-3 and TRBJ1-1, with TRBD1 matching over 7 bases. V trimming: 10 bases; J trimming: 12 bases; junction bases outside the gene matches: 17. CDR1 is ENHRY and CDR2 is SYGVKD in the germline V gene. CDR3 length: 13 residues. The CDR3 nucleotides are TGTGCCAGCACACCCCAGGGGGGCGGTGGAACTTTCTTT. Protein sequence: CASTPQGGGGTFF.

The V gene is TRBV3-1 (or the pseudogene TRBV3-2), the J gene TRBJ1-4; D is perhaps TRBD1 (6 bases). The germline V and J ends were trimmed by 6 bases and 7 bases, with 15 bases remaining between them. The CDR3 is made up of 14 amino acids. Germline loops: CDR1 LGHDT, CDR2 YNNKEL (reference sequence). The DNA for the CDR3 is TGTGCCAGCAGTACCACAGGGTCGGGTGAAAAACTGTTTTTT. Amino acid sequence: CASSTTGSGEKLFF.

The V gene is TRBV7-9, the J gene TRBJ1-2, with TRBD1 matching 8 bases. Trimming cost V 4 bases and J 4 bases; bases outside gene matches: 8. This CDR3 is built from 15 residues. Germline CDR1 and CDR2: SEHNR and FQNEAQ (reference sequence). In DNA, the CDR3 is TGTGCCAGCAGCTCCCTAGGGGACAGGATCTATGGCTACACCTTC. Amino acid sequence: CASSSLGDRIYGYTF.

The DNA of the CDR3 is TGTGCCAGCAGTGAAGAGGGGGATTGGTATGGCTACACCTTC. Its protein product is CASSEEGDWYGYTF. This chain links TRBV25-1 with TRBJ1-2; weak D call: TRBD1 (6 bases). The CDR3 covers 14 residues. V was pared by 2 bases and J by 5 bases, with 12 bases between. The germline CDR1 and CDR2 sequences are MGHDK and SYGVNS.

This clone has more than one count but fewer than ten. This chain joins TRBV29-1 and TRBJ1-1; the D gene is possibly TRBD1 (5 bases). Trimming took 5 bases from V and 11 from J, leaving 15 bases between them. The germline V gene encodes CDR1 SQVTM and CDR2 ANQGSEA. The CDR3 is made up of 11 amino acids. Here the CDR3 DNA reads TGCAGCGTTTCCCTCCAGGGATGGGCTTTCTTT. This gives the protein CSVSLQGWAFF.

J is TRBJ1-2 and V is TRBV5-1; 8 bases agree with TRBD1. This CDR3 contains 17 residues. Germline CDR1 SGHRS, CDR2 YFSETQ. With V trimmed by 4 bases and J by 2 bases, 13 bases remained unmatched. CDR3 in DNA: TGCGCCAGCAGCCCACTGGACAGGGTTAATAGAAACTATGGCTACACCTTC. Protein sequence: CASSPLDRVNRNYGYTF.

The V call is TRBV29-1, the J call TRBJ1-2; 7 positions match TRBD1. The CDR3 has 11 residues. The V gene's germline CDR1 is SQVTM and CDR2 ANQGSEA. CDR3 amino acids: CTTQGGPGYTF. The CDR3 nucleotides are TGCACAACCCAAGGGGGCCCTGGCTACACCTTC.

The chain recombines TRBV6-5 with TRBJ1-4, with 9 bases identical to TRBD1. This CDR3 contains 16 residues. In germline, CDR1 is MNHEY, CDR2 SVGAGI. Losses at the gene ends were 0 bases for V and 5 bases for J; bases not matched to a gene: 4. CDR3 nucleotides: TGTGCCAGCAGTTACTCCTCCGGACAGGGGAATGAAAAACTGTTTTTT. Residues: CASSYSSGQGNEKLFF.